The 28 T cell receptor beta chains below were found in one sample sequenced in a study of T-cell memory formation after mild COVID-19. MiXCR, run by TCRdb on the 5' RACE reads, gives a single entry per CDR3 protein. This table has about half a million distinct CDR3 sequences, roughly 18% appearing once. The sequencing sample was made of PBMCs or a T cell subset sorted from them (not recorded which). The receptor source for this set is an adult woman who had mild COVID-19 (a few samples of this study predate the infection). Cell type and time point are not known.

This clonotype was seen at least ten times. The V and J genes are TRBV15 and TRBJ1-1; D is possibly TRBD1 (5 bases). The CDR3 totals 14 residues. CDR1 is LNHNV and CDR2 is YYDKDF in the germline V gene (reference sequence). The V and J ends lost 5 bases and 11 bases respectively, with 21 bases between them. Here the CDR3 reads CATSSQLREFTAFF. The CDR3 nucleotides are TGTGCCACCAGCTCTCAACTCAGGGAATTTACGGCTTTCTTT. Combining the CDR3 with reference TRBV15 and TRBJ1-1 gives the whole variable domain DAMVIQNPRYQVTQFGKPVTLSCSQTLNHNVMYWYQQKSSQAPKLLFHYYDKDFNNEADTPDNFQSRRPNTSFCFLDIRSPGLGDTAMYLCATSSQLREFTAFFGQGTRLTVV.

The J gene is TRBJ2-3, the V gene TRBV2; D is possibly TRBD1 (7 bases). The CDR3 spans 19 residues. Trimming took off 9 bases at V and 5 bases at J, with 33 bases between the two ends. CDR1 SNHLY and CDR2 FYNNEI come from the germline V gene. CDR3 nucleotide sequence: TGTGCCAGTCCCGATGGGACGATCCTCAGGGGGACTTCGGGAGATACGCAGTATTTT. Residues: CASPDGTILRGTSGDTQYF.

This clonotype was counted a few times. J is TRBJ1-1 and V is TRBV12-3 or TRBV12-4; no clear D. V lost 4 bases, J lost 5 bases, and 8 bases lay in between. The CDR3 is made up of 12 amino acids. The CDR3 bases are TGTGCCAGCAGTTCCGAGGGAACTGAAGCTTTCTTT. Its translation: CASSSEGTEAFF.

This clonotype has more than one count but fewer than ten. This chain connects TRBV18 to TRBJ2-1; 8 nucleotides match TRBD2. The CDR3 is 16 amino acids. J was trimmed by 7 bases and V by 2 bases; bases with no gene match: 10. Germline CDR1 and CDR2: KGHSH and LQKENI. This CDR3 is CASSPSWAGGANEQFF. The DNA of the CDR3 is TGTGCCAGCTCACCATCCTGGGCGGGAGGAGCAAATGAGCAGTTCTTC.

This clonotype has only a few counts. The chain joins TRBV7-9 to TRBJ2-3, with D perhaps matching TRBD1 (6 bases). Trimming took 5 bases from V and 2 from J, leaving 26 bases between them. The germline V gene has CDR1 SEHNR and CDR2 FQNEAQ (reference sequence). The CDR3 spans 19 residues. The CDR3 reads CASSPLPRRQGHFTDTQYF. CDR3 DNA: TGTGCCAGCAGCCCTCTTCCTCGCCGGCAGGGGCACTTCACAGATACGCAGTATTTT. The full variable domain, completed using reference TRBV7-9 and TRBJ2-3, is DTGVSQNPRHKITKRGQNVTFRCDPISEHNRLYWYRQTLGQGPEFLTYFQNEAQLEKSRLLSDRFSAERPKGSFSTLEIQRTEQGDSAMYLCASSPLPRRQGHFTDTQYFGPGTRLTVL.

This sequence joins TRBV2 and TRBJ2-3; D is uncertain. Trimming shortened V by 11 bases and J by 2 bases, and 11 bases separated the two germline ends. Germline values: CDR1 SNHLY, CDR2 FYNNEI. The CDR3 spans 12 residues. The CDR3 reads CARRAHTDTQYF. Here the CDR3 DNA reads TGTGCCCGACGTGCGCACACAGATACGCAGTATTTT.

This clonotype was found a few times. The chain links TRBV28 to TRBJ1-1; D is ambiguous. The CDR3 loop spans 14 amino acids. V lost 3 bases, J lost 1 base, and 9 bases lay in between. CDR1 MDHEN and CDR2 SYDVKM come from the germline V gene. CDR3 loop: CASSFPYRNTEAFF. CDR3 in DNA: TGTGCCAGCAGTTTTCCCTACAGGAACACTGAAGCTTTCTTT.

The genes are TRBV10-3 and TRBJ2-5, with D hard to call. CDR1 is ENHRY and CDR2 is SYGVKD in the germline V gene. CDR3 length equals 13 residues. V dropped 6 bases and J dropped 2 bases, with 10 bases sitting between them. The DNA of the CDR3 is TGTGCCATCAGGGAGCCAGAGCAAGAGACCCAGTACTTC. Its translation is CAIREPEQETQYF.

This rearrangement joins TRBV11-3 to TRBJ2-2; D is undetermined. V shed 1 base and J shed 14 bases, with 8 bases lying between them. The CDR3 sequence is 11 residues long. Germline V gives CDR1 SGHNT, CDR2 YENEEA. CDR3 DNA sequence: TGTGCCAGCAGCTTAGGGGGTGCTCTGTTTTTT. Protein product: CASSLGGALFF.

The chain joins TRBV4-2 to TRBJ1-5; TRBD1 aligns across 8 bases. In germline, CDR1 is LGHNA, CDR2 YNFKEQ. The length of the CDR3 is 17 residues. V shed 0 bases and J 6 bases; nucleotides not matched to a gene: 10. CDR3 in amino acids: CASSQDVGRTGSQPQHF. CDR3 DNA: TGTGCCAGCAGCCAAGACGTTGGTAGGACAGGGAGTCAGCCCCAGCATTTT.

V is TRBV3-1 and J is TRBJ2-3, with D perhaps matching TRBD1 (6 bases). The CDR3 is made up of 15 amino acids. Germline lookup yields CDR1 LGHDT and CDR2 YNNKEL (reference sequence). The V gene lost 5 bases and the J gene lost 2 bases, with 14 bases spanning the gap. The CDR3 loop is CASSAGTQDTDTQYF. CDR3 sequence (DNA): TGTGCCAGCAGCGCCGGGACACAAGACACAGATACGCAGTATTTT.

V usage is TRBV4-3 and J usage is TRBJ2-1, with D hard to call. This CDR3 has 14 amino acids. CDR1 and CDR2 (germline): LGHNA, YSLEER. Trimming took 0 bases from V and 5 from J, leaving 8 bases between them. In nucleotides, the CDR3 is TGCGCCAGCAGCCAAGAGGTAGCTAACAATGAGCAGTTCTTC. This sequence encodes CASSQEVANNEQFF.

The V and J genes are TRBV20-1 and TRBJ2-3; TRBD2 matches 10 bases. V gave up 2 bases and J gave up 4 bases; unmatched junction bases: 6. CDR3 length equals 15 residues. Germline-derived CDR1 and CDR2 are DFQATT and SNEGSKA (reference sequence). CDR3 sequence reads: CSARRLAGESDTQYF. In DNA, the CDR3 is TGCAGTGCTAGACGCCTAGCGGGGGAGTCAGATACGCAGTATTTT.

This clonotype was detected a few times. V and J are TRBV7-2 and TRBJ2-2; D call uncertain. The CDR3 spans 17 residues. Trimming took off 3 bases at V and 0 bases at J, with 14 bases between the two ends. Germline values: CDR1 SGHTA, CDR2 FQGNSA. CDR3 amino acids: CASSFNALSANTGELFF. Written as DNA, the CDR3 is TGTGCCAGCAGCTTTAATGCCCTCAGTGCGAACACCGGGGAGCTGTTTTTT.

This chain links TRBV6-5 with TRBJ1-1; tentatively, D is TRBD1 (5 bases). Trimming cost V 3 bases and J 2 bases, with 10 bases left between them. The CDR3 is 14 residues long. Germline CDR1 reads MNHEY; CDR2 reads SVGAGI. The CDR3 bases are TGTGCCAGCAGTTATGGGGACCTTAACACTGAAGCTTTCTTT. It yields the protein CASSYGDLNTEAFF.

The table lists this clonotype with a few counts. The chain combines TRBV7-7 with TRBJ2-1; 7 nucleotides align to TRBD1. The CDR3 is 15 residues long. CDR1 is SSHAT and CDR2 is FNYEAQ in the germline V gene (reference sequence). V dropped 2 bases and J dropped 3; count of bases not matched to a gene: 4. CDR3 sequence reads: CASSLSQGSYNEQFF. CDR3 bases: TGTGCCAGCAGCTTATCACAGGGGAGCTACAATGAGCAGTTCTTC. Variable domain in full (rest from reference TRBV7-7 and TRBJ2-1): GAGVSQSPRYKVTKRGQDVTLRCDPISSHATLYWYQQALGQGPEFLTYFNYEAQPDKSGLPSDRFSAERPEGSISTLTIQRTEQRDSAMYRCASSLSQGSYNEQFFGPGTRLTVL.

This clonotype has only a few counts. This chain's CDR3 is CASSPRGGRGYTF. CDR3 nucleotides: TGTGCCAGCAGCCCGCGGGGGGGCAGGGGCTACACCTTC. V gene TRBV7-9 combines with J gene TRBJ1-2; the D gene is possibly TRBD1 (6 bases). V lost 5 bases, J lost 8 bases, and 15 bases lay in between. Germline CDR1 is SEHNR and CDR2 is FQNEAQ (reference sequence). The CDR3 extends over 13 amino acids.

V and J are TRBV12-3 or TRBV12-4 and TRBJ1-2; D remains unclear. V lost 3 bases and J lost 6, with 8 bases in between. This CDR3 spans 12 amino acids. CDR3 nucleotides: TGTGCCAGCAGTTTTTTGACGGATGGCTACACCTTC. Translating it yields CASSFLTDGYTF.

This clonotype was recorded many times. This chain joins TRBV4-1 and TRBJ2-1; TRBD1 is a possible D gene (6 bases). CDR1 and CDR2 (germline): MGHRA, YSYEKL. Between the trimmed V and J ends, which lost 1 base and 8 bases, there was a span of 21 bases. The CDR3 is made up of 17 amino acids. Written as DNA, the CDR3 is TGCGCCAGCAGCCAAGGGCCACGGGCAGGGGAGAAGGATGAGCAGTTCTTC. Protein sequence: CASSQGPRAGEKDEQFF.

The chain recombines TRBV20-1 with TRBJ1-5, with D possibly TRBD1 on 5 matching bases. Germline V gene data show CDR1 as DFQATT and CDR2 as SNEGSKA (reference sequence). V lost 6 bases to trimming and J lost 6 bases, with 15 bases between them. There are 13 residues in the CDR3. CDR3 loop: CSATGRGGQPQHF. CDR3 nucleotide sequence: TGCAGTGCCACGGGACGGGGGGGTCAGCCCCAGCATTTT.

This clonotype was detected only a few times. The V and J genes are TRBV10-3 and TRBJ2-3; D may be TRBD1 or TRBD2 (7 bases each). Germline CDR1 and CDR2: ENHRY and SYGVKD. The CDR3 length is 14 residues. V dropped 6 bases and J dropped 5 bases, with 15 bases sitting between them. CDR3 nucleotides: TGTGCCATCAGACCAGACAGGGAGGGAGATACGCAGTATTTT. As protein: CAIRPDREGDTQYF.

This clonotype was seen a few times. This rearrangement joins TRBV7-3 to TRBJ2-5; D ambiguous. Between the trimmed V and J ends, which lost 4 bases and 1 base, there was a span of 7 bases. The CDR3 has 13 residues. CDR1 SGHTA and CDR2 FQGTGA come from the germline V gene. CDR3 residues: CASSSTIQETQYF. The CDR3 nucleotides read TGTGCCAGCAGCTCTACCATCCAAGAGACCCAGTACTTC. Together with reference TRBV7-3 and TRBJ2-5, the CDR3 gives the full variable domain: GAGVSQTPSNKVTEKGKYVELRCDPISGHTALYWYRQSLGQGPEFLIYFQGTGAADDSGLPNDRFFAVRPEGSVSTLKIQRTERGDSAVYLCASSSTIQETQYFGPGTRLLVL.

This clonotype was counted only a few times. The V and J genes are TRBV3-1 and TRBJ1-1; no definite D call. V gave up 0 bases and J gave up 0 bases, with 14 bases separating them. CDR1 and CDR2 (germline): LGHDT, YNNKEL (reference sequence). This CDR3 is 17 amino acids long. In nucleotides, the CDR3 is TGTGCCAGCAGCCAAGATTTTTCAGGTTTTTTGAACACTGAAGCTTTCTTT. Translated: CASSQDFSGFLNTEAFF.

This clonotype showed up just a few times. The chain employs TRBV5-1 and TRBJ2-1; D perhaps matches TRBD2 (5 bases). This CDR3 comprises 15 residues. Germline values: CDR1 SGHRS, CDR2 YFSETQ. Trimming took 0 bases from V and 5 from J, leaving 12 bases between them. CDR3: CASSLVSRGDNEQFF. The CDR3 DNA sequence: TGCGCCAGCAGCTTGGTGTCCCGGGGAGACAATGAGCAGTTCTTC.

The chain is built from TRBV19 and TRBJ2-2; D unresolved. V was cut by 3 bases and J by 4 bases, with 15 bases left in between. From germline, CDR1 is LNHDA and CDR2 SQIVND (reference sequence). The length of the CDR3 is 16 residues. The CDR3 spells CASSMARSGVTGELFF. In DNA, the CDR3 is TGTGCCAGTAGTATGGCCAGGTCGGGCGTCACCGGGGAGCTGTTTTTT.

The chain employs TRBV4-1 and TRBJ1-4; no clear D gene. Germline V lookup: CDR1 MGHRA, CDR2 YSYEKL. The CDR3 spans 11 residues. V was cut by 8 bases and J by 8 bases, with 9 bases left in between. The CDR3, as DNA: TGCGCCAGCGGGCTATGGGAAAAACTGTTTTTT. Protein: CASGLWEKLFF.

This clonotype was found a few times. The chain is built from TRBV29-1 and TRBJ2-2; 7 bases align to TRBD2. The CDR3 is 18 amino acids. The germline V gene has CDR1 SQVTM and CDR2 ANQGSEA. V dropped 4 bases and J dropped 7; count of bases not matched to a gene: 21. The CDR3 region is CSVGGVAAGVPEIGELFF. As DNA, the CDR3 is TGCAGCGTTGGGGGGGTGGCCGCGGGAGTTCCCGAGATCGGGGAGCTGTTTTTT.

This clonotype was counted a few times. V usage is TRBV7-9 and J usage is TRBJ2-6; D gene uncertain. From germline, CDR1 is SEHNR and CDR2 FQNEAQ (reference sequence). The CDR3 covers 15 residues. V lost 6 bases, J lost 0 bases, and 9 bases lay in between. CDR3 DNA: TGTGCCAGCAGTTACTTCCACTCTGGGGCCAACGTCCTGACTTTC. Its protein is CASSYFHSGANVLTF.